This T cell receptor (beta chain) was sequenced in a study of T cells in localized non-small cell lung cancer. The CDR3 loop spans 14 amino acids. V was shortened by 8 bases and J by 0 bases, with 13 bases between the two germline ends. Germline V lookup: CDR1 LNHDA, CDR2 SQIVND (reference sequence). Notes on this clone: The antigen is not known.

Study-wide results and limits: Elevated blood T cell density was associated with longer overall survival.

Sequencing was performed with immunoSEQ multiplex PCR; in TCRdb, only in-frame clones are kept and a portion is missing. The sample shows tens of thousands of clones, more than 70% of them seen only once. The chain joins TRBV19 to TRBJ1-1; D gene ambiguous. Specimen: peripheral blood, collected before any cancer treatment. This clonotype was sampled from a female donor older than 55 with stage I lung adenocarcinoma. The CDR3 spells CASGPTVLNTEAFF. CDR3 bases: TGTGCCAGTGGGCCTACAGTCCTGAACACTGAAGCTTTCTTT.